Listed below are T cell receptor beta chains from one sample, sequenced in a study of T cell changes during pregnancy in multiple sclerosis. Only in-frame clones appear in the TCRdb table, and some are missing; sequencing was by immunoSEQ multiplex PCR. This table holds roughly 60,000 clones, 70% to 90% found once. Sequenced here: CD4+ T cells from peripheral blood mononuclear cells, sampled in the first trimester of pregnancy. The receptor source for this set is a female donor with multiple sclerosis, enrolled in a pregnancy study. Each CDR3 is given with its conserved first and last residue. Fields, in order: clone size, J gene, V gene, CDR3 length, D gene, CDR3 protein, CDR3 DNA. The D gene is left open where the match is weak. Expanded clones are given a class, and other clones once, few, many or no size at all.

clone_size: .; j_call: TRBJ1-5; v_call: TRBV10-3; cdr3_length: 14; d_call: TRBD1; cdr3_aa: CAISESGQNQPQHF; cdr3_nt: TGTGCCATCAGTGAGTCGGGACAGAATCAGCCCCAGCATTTT
clone_size: .; j_call: TRBJ1-2; v_call: TRBV7-2; cdr3_length: 15; d_call: .; cdr3_aa: CASSSAPGTSLGYTF; cdr3_nt: TGTGCCAGCAGCTCAGCCCCCGGGACAAGCCTAGGCTACACCTTC
clone_size: .; j_call: TRBJ2-3; v_call: TRBV5-1; cdr3_length: 16; d_call: TRBD2; cdr3_aa: CASSLMVAGGPDTQYF; cdr3_nt: TGCGCCAGCAGCTTGATGGTTGCGGGGGGGCCAGATACGCAGTATTTT
clone_size: .; j_call: TRBJ2-4; v_call: TRBV19; cdr3_length: 17; d_call: TRBD2; cdr3_aa: CASSIQGLPYSGNIQYF; cdr3_nt: TGTGCCAGTAGTATACAGGGACTACCCTATTCCGGAAACATTCAGTACTTC
clone_size: once; j_call: TRBJ1-5; v_call: TRBV11-2; cdr3_length: 13; d_call: .; cdr3_aa: CASSLTRNQPQHF; cdr3_nt: TGTGCCAGCAGCTTGACCAGGAATCAGCCCCAGCATTTT
clone_size: .; j_call: TRBJ2-7; v_call: TRBV6-1; cdr3_length: 13; d_call: .; cdr3_aa: CASRTGSSYEQYF; cdr3_nt: TGTGCCAGCAGGACTGGAAGCTCCTACGAGCAGTACTTC
clone_size: .; j_call: TRBJ1-3; v_call: TRBV7-2; cdr3_length: 13; d_call: .; cdr3_aa: CASSLKSGNTIYF; cdr3_nt: TGTGCCAGCAGTTTGAAGAGTGGAAACACCATATATTTT
clone_size: .; j_call: TRBJ2-7; v_call: TRBV1; cdr3_length: 16; d_call: .; cdr3_aa: CTSSQHRLAGVREQYF; cdr3_nt: TGCACCAGCAGCCAGCACCGTCTAGCGGGAGTTCGTGAGCAGTACTTC
clone_size: few; j_call: TRBJ1-1; v_call: TRBV30; cdr3_length: 14; d_call: .; cdr3_aa: CAWSVRGMNTEAFF; cdr3_nt: TGTGCCTGGAGTGTACGCGGCATGAACACTGAAGCTTTCTTT
clone_size: .; j_call: TRBJ2-7; v_call: TRBV5-1; cdr3_length: 12; d_call: TRBD1; cdr3_aa: CASSRTGGEQYF; cdr3_nt: TGCGCCAGCAGCAGGACAGGTGGCGAGCAGTACTTC
clone_size: once; j_call: TRBJ2-3; v_call: TRBV15; cdr3_length: 15; d_call: TRBD2; cdr3_aa: CATSLGLAGRDTQYF; cdr3_nt: TGTGCCACCAGCCTTGGACTAGCGGGACGGGATACGCAGTATTTT